The 14 T cell receptor beta chains reported below all come from one sample, sequenced in a study of early T cells in non-severe SARS-CoV-2 infection. TCRdb independently ran MiXCR on the 5' RACE reads; one entry per CDR3 protein. The sample shows approximately 31,000 distinct CDR3 sequences, approximately 6% of them seen only once. Sample: whole blood. These receptors all stem from an adult who was a healthcare worker with PCR-confirmed SARS-CoV-2 infection or an uninfected control (not recorded which).

To note about this clonotype: A much larger clonotype is one base distant, so this may be a read error. This chain uses TRBV7-2 with TRBJ2-5; TRBD2 agrees at 7 bases. Germline CDR1 is SGHTA and CDR2 is FQGNSA. The CDR3 has 16 amino acids. V trimming: 5 bases; J trimming: 1 base; junction bases outside the gene matches: 10. CDR3 nucleotide sequence: TGTGCCAGCAGCCCAACTAGCGAGGTGACCCAAGAGACCCAGTACTTC. It encodes CASSPTSEVTQETQYF.

This clonotype was seen a handful of times. This chain connects TRBV20-1 to TRBJ2-1, with 14 bases fitting TRBD2. Germline V gene lookup returns CDR1 DFQATT and CDR2 SNEGSKA (reference sequence). V gave up 5 bases and J gave up 4 bases; unmatched junction bases: 10. The CDR3 is 17 residues long. CDR3 sequence reads: CSAPGTSGSWRYNEQFF. CDR3 nucleotides: TGCAGTGCTCCCGGGACTAGCGGGAGTTGGAGATACAATGAGCAGTTCTTC.

V gene TRBV19 combines with J gene TRBJ2-1; D might be TRBD1 (6 bases). This CDR3 has 14 residues. From germline, CDR1 is LNHDA and CDR2 SQIVND (reference sequence). V was cut by 5 bases and J by 8 bases, with 16 bases left in between. The DNA for the CDR3 is TGTGCCAGTAGTCATCCCCAGGGGTGGGATGAGCAGTTCTTC. Its translation is CASSHPQGWDEQFF.

This clonotype was observed many times. The chain links TRBV11-2 to TRBJ1-5; TRBD1 agrees at 7 bases. Trimming took 4 bases from V and 1 from J; bases not matched to a gene: 4. The CDR3 sequence is 15 residues long. Germline loops: CDR1 SGHAT, CDR2 FQNNGV. The CDR3: CASSWDSRSNQPQHF. In nucleotides, the CDR3 is TGTGCCAGCAGCTGGGACAGCAGAAGCAATCAGCCCCAGCATTTT.

The chain combines TRBV5-6 with TRBJ1-4, with D perhaps TRBD1 (5 bases). The germline gives CDR1 SGHDT, CDR2 YYEEEE. Trimming stripped 2 bases from V and 6 bases from J, with 17 bases between. CDR3 length: 16 residues. CDR3 sequence reads: CASSFRPGQPDEKLFF. CDR3 sequence (DNA): TGTGCCAGCAGCTTTCGCCCGGGGCAGCCCGATGAAAAACTGTTTTTT. Complete variable domain (other parts from reference TRBV5-6 and TRBJ1-4): DAGVTQSPTHLIKTRGQQVTLRCSPKSGHDTVSWYQQALGQGPQFIFQYYEEEERQRGNFPDRFSGHQFPNYSSELNVNALLLGDSALYLCASSFRPGQPDEKLFFGSGTQLSVL.

The sample holds a few counts of this clonotype. Germline is not matched at one junction end, which may reflect a read error. The chain combines TRBV15 with TRBJ2-2; no clear D gene. This CDR3 spans 12 amino acids. From germline, CDR1 is LNHNV and CDR2 YYDKDF (reference sequence). The CDR3 protein is CATSRDARELFF. Here the CDR3 DNA reads TGTGCCACCAGCCGAGACGCGAGGGAGCTGTTTTTT. The full variable domain, its missing parts supplied by reference TRBV15 and TRBJ2-2, is DAMVIQNPRYQVTQFGKPVTLSCSQTLNHNVMYWYQQKSSQAPKLLFHYYDKDFNNEADTPDNFQSRRPNTSFCFLDIRSPGLGDTAMYLCATSRDARELFFGEGSRLTVL.

V is TRBV7-8 and J is TRBJ1-1; D not certain. V was pared by 2 bases and J by 8 bases, with 12 bases between. There are 13 residues in the CDR3. Germline-derived CDR1 and CDR2 are SGHVS and FQNEAQ. CDR3 sequence reads: CASSLLSGMEAFF. DNA of the CDR3: TGTGCCAGCAGCTTACTTTCGGGCATGGAAGCTTTCTTT.

This clonotype occurred many times. This chain joins TRBV5-1 and TRBJ1-2, with D possibly TRBD1 on 6 matching bases. The germline V and J ends were trimmed by 10 bases and 1 base, with 26 bases remaining between them. This CDR3 is built from 17 residues. Germline V gene data show CDR1 as SGHRS and CDR2 as YFSETQ. Here the CDR3 reads CASRKAGAGSLNYGYTF. CDR3 sequence (DNA): TGCGCCTCACGCAAGGCGGGGGCCGGCTCCCTTAACTATGGCTACACCTTC.

This clonotype appeared many times. This rearrangement joins TRBV7-6 to TRBJ2-7, with no clear D. Germline V gene data show CDR1 as SGHVS and CDR2 as FNYEAQ. Trimming stripped 1 base from V and 3 bases from J, with 4 bases between. The CDR3 extends over 12 amino acids. CDR3 coding DNA: TGTGCCAGCAGCTTAGGTGACTACGAGCAGTACTTC. The encoded protein is CASSLGDYEQYF.

To note about this clonotype: A much larger clone lies a single base off, so this may be a read error. This sequence joins TRBV19 and TRBJ1-5, with D hard to call. Germline CDR1 is LNHDA and CDR2 is SQIVND (reference sequence). Trimming stripped 7 bases from V and 0 bases from J, with 13 bases between. The CDR3 consists of 15 residues. The CDR3 here is CASKFAANSNQPQHF. The CDR3 DNA follows: TGTGCCAGTAAGTTTGCGGCGAATAGCAATCAGCCCCAGCATTTT. Full variable domain (missing parts from reference TRBV19 and TRBJ1-5): DGGITQSPKYLFRKEGQNVTLSCEQNLNHDAMYWYRQDPGQGLRLIYYSQIVNDFQKGDIAEGYSVSREKKESFPLTVTSAQKNPTAFYLCASKFAANSNQPQHFGDGTRLSIL.

The genes are TRBV5-1 and TRBJ2-1; D possibly uses TRBD1 or TRBD2 (5 bases each). This CDR3 has 15 residues. V was clipped by 6 bases and J by 0 bases, with 13 bases between them. Germline values: CDR1 SGHRS, CDR2 YFSETQ. The CDR3 nucleotides are TGCGCCAGCAAACTGGGGGTCGGCTCCTACAATGAGCAGTTCTTC. It translates to CASKLGVGSYNEQFF.

The CDR3, as DNA: TGTGCCAGCAGCCCCCTCTCGGTCAACTCCTACAATGAGCAGTTCTTC. This sequence encodes CASSPLSVNSYNEQFF. The chain recombines TRBV11-2 with TRBJ2-1; D uncertain. V shed 5 bases and J shed 0 bases, with 14 bases lying between them. This CDR3 has 16 amino acids. Looked up from germline, CDR1 is SGHAT and CDR2 is FQNNGV. The full variable domain, with the rest looked up from reference TRBV11-2 and TRBJ2-1, is EAGVAQSPRYKIIEKRQSVAFWCNPISGHATLYWYQQILGQGPKLLIQFQNNGVVDDSQLPKDRFSAERLKGVDSTLKIQPAKLEDSAVYLCASSPLSVNSYNEQFFGPGTRLTVL.

This clonotype was detected ten times or more. The rearrangement uses TRBV14 and TRBJ1-2, with D hard to call. The CDR3 contains 13 residues. Germline CDR1 reads SGHDN; CDR2 reads FVKESK. With 5 bases removed from V and 5 bases from J, the gap between germline ends came to 12 bases. CDR3 in amino acids: CASSWGSSYGYTF. CDR3 DNA: TGTGCCAGCAGCTGGGGTTCAAGTTATGGCTACACCTTC.

This clonotype was observed at least ten times. The chain couples TRBV29-1 to TRBJ2-3; 10 nucleotides match TRBD2. The germline V gene has CDR1 SQVTM and CDR2 ANQGSEA. The CDR3 runs to 13 residues. V lost 3 bases, J lost 5 bases, and 2 bases stayed unmatched. Here the CDR3 DNA reads TGCAGCGTTGAGTCTAGCGGGGGAGATACGCAGTATTTT. Amino acids: CSVESSGGDTQYF.